The present T cell receptor (beta chain) was sequenced within a study of metastatic and nonmetastatic thyroid tumors. In the study overall: The study looked at repertoires side by side in blood and in tumor or nodule tissue from malignant and benign thyroid patients.

Patients had received no treatment of any kind before thyroid surgery. This clone was seen ten or more times. Its antigen remains unknown. In the original workflow: Using the CDR3 differences seen across clinicopathological groups, the authors built a distant-metastasis classifier for papillary thyroid cancer, which was meant to discriminate distant-metastatic patients. TCRdb re-called clones via MiXCR from the PCR reads. Here the V and J calls rest on TCRdb's processing, not on the authors' analysis. The sample contains approximately 19,000 clones, less than 20% of which appear only once. Study-level results: Reports indicated that malignant thyroid tumors showed significantly higher TCR beta diversity than benign nodules did, in blood and tumor.

The ends lost 5 bases at V and 5 bases at J; junction bases unmatched: 14. There are 16 residues in the CDR3. Germline V gene data show CDR1 as SGHTA and CDR2 as FQGTGA. The TCR was taken from a female donor with papillary thyroid cancer or a benign thyroid nodule (not recorded which). Some clones in this sample may be carry-over from other donors' samples. Material for sequencing was blood. The chain combines TRBV7-3 with TRBJ2-5; TRBD2 agrees at 7 bases. In DNA form, the CDR3 reads TGTGCCAGCAGCCCTACGATCGGACTAGAGGCGGAGACCCAGTACTTC. It specifies CASSPTIGLEAETQYF.